The rows below give T cell receptor beta chains drawn from one sample of a study of cytomegalovirus exposure and HLA in healthy donors. TCRdb's copy holds only in-frame clones and misses some; the assay was immunoSEQ multiplex PCR. The sample lists tens of thousands of clones, 80% to 90% occurring once. The specimen sequenced was PBMCs. These receptors were taken from a woman in her 30s in good health and CMV-seronegative. The CDR3 runs from the conserved cysteine through the conserved F or W. A D gene is named only where the DNA matches it firmly. Clone size is shown for a subset of rows, as once, few, many or a class of expanded clone.

j_call clone_size v_call d_call cdr3_nt cdr3_aa
TRBJ2-2 NA TRBV7-2 NA TGTGCCAGCAGCTGGCCGACTTTCAACACCGGGGAGCTGTTTTTT CASSWPTFNTGELFF
TRBJ1-2 NA TRBV28 TRBD1 TGTGCCAGCAGTTTGGCGGGGATGTATAACCCGGGACAGGGCTATAACTATGGCTACACCTTC CASSLAGMYNPGQGYNYGYTF
TRBJ1-2 NA TRBV5-5 NA TGTGCCAGCAGCCTGACAGCTAACCATGGCTACACCTTC CASSLTANHGYTF
TRBJ1-5 NA TRBV5-6 NA TGTGCCAGCAGTATAACGGGAGGGGGCAATCAGCCCCAGCATTTT CASSITGGGNQPQHF
TRBJ1-1 NA TRBV19 NA TGTGCCAGTAGTATAGATTGGACAGCTGAAGCTTTCTTT CASSIDWTAEAFF
TRBJ1-4 NA TRBV5-4 NA TGTGCCAGCAGCTTAGTAGGGGCAACTAATGAAAAACTGTTTTTT CASSLVGATNEKLFF
TRBJ1-2 NA TRBV5-4 TRBD1 TGTGCCAGCAGTTCCGGGACAGGGAGGGGGACCTATGGCTACACCTTC CASSSGTGRGTYGYTF
TRBJ2-6 once TRBV4-2 TRBD1 TGTGCCAGCAGCCGCTTGACAGGGACTGGGGCCAACGTCCTGACTTTC CASSRLTGTGANVLTF
TRBJ2-3 few TRBV5-4 NA TGTGCCAGCAGCACCCCACAGGGAAGCGATACGCAGTATTTT CASSTPQGSDTQYF
TRBJ1-2 NA TRBV5-6 NA TGTGCCAGCAGCTTGGGGGGCGGATTTGGCTACACCTTC CASSLGGGFGYTF
TRBJ1-2 NA TRBV4-3 NA TGCGCCAGCAGCCAAGATCTGGGCAGGGAAGGCGGCTACACCTTC CASSQDLGREGGYTF
TRBJ1-5 few TRBV19 NA TGTGCCAGTAGTTTGTTAGATCAGCCCCAGCATTTT CASSLLDQPQHF
TRBJ2-7 NA TRBV28 NA TGTGCCAGCATCGGAGGGGTAGGGCAGGGAGGCTACGAGCAGTACTTC CASIGGVGQGGYEQYF
TRBJ2-3 NA TRBV5-1 NA TGCGCCAGCAGCTTGGAGTGGCGGGCCGGGACAGATACGCAGTATTTT CASSLEWRAGTDTQYF
TRBJ2-6 NA TRBV7-6 NA TGTGCCAGCAGCTTAGGGTCCCAGTCTGGGGCCAACGTCCTGACTTTC CASSLGSQSGANVLTF
TRBJ1-4 once TRBV30 NA TGTGCCTGGAGTGTGGGACACTTGCCCCGGCCTGAAAAACTGTTTTTT CAWSVGHLPRPEKLFF
TRBJ1-3 once TRBV18 NA TGTGCCAGCTCACCGGTGCAGGGAAACTCTGGAAACACCATATATTTT CASSPVQGNSGNTIYF
TRBJ2-1 NA TRBV9 TRBD2 TGTGCCAGCAGCGTAGCGGGGGGGCCTGGCTCCTACAATGAGCAGTTCTTC CASSVAGGPGSYNEQFF
TRBJ2-3 NA TRBV4-1 TRBD2 TGCGCCAGCAGCTACCTCTGGAGCGGGGAAGGAGATACGCAGTATTTT CASSYLWSGEGDTQYF
TRBJ1-2 NA TRBV7-9 NA TGTTCCAGCAGCTTAAGAGGCGACAGGAGTAACTATGGCTACACCTTC CSSSLRGDRSNYGYTF
TRBJ2-7 NA TRBV2 NA TGTGCCATCGAACAGGGTCCCCTCTCCTACGAGCAGTACTTC CAIEQGPLSYEQYF
TRBJ2-5 NA TRBV5-4 NA TGTGCCAGCAGCTTGGGGGGACCGACAACAGGGACAGAGACCCAGTACTTC CASSLGGPTTGTETQYF
TRBJ1-4 NA TRBV5-4 TRBD1 TGTGCCAGCAGCTCGGACAGGCGGCGTGAGGAACTGTTTTTT CASSSDRRREELFF
TRBJ1-3 NA TRBV5-1 NA TGCGCCAGCAGCTTGGTGTCGTCTGGAAACACCATATATTTT CASSLVSSGNTIYF
TRBJ1-2 NA TRBV10-2 TRBD1 TGCGCCAGCAGTGACTCCTGGACAGGAACTAACTATGGCTACACCTTC CASSDSWTGTNYGYTF
TRBJ2-2 NA TRBV7-2 TRBD1 TGTGCCAGCAGTTACGGACAGGGATCCACCGGGGAGCTGTTTTTT CASSYGQGSTGELFF
TRBJ2-5 NA TRBV4-3 TRBD2 TGCGCCAGCAGCCACGGGACTAGCGGGGGGTCCCAAGAGACCCAGTACTTC CASSHGTSGGSQETQYF
TRBJ2-7 once TRBV10-2 NA TGCGCCACCACACGGGGGTCTCTCGAGCAGTACTTC CATTRGSLEQYF
TRBJ2-7 NA TRBV18 NA TGTGCCAGCTCACCGTCGCCCCTAGGCGAGCAGTACTTC CASSPSPLGEQYF
TRBJ2-7 NA TRBV6-1 TRBD1 TGTGCCAGCAGTGCGCCCGGGACAGGGAGGCGCTACGAGCAGTGCTTC CASSAPGTGRRYEQCF
TRBJ2-1 NA TRBV7-6 TRBD1 TGTGCCAGCAGCTCTGGACAGGGGGACAATGAGCAGTTCTTC CASSSGQGDNEQFF
TRBJ2-4 NA TRBV21-1 NA TGTGCCAGCAGTTCTGTCAGGACTCGGGGAAACATTCAGTACTTC CASSSVRTRGNIQYF
TRBJ1-5 NA TRBV4-2 NA TGTGCCAGCAGCCAAGACCAGGGCGGGAAGCAGCCCCAGCATTTT CASSQDQGGKQPQHF
TRBJ2-7 NA TRBV27 TRBD1 TGTGCCACCAAACAGGGGGCGTTAAACGAGCAGTACTTC CATKQGALNEQYF
TRBJ2-1 few TRBV27 TRBD2 TGTGCCAGCAGTTTACTGCGACTAGCGGGTAACAGCTCCTACAATGAGCAGTTCTTC CASSLLRLAGNSSYNEQFF
TRBJ1-2 NA TRBV5-1 NA TGCGCCAGCAGCTTGGCCGGGGATGAGGGCTATGGCTACACCTTC CASSLAGDEGYGYTF
TRBJ2-3 NA TRBV4-1 TRBD2 TGCGCCAGCAGCCAGAGGAGTCCCGCGGCGGGGGGTTCAGATACGCAGTATTTT CASSQRSPAAGGSDTQYF
TRBJ2-3 few TRBV19 NA TGTGCCAGCGCAGGGATAGCGGCCCCGAAAACGCAGTATTTT CASAGIAAPKTQYF
TRBJ1-6 NA TRBV19 TRBD1 TGTGCCAGTAGTATGGGGACAGGGGCGGATTCACCCCTCCACTTT CASSMGTGADSPLHF